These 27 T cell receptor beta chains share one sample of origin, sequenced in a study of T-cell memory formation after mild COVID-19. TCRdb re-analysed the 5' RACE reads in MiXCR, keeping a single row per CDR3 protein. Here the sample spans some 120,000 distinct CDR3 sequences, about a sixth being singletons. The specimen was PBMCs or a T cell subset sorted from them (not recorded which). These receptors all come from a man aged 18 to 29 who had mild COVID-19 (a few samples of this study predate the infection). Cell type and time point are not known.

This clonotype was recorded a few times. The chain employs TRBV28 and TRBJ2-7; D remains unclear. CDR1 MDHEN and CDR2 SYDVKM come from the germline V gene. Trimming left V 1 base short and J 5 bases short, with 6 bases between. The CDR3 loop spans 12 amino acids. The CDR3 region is CASSLSGHEQYV. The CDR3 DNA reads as TGTGCCAGCAGTTTATCCGGCCACGAGCAGTACGTC.

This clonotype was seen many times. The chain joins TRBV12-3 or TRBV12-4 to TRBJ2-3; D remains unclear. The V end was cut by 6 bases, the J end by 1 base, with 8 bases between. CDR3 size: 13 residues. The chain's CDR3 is CASRPDRTDTQYF. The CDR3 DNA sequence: TGTGCCAGCAGACCGGACCGCACAGATACGCAGTATTTT.

The CDR3 region is CASSRPVRGTGGTGELFF. The CDR3 DNA reads TGCGCCAGCAGCCGCCCCGTCAGGGGAACAGGAGGCACCGGGGAGCTGTTTTTT. J is TRBJ2-2 and V is TRBV4-3; weak D call: TRBD1 (6 bases). Trimming left V 4 bases short and J 4 bases short, with 22 bases between. CDR3 length equals 18 residues. From germline, CDR1 is LGHNA and CDR2 YSLEER.

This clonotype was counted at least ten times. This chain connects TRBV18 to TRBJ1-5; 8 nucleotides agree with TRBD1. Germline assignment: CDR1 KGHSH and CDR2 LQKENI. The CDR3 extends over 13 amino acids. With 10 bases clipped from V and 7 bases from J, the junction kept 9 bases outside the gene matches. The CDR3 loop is CATSEDRAQPQHF. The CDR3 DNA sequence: TGTGCCACCTCTGAGGACAGGGCCCAGCCCCAGCATTTT.

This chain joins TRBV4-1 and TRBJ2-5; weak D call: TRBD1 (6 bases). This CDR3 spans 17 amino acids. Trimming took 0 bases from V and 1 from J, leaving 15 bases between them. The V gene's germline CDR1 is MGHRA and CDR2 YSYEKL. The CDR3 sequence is CASSQDRDTSRQETQYF. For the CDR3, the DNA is TGCGCCAGCAGCCAAGACCGGGACACTAGTCGCCAAGAGACCCAGTACTTC.

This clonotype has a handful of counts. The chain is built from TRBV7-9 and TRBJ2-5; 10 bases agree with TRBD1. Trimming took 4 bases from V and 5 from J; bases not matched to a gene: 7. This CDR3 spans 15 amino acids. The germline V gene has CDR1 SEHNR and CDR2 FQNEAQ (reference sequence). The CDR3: CASSSRQGAGETQYF. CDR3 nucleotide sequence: TGTGCCAGCAGCTCTCGACAGGGGGCCGGTGAGACCCAGTACTTC.

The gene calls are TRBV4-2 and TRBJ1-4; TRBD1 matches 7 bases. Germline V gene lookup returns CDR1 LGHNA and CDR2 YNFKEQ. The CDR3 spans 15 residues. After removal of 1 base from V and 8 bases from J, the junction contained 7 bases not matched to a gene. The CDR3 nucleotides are TGTGCCAGCAGCCAAGCCCCAGGGGGGGCGGAAAAACTGTTTTTT. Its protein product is CASSQAPGGAEKLFF.

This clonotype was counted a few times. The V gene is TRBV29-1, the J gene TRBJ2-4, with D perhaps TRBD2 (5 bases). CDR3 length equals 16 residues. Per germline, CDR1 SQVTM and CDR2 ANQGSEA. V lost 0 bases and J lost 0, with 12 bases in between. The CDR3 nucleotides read TGCAGCGTTGAAGAGAGTCCTCGGGGAGCCAAAAACATTCAGTACTTC. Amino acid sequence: CSVEESPRGAKNIQYF.

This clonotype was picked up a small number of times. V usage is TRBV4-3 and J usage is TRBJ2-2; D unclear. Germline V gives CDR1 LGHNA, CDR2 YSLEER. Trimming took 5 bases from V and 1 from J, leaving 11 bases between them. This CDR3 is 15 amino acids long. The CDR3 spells CASSLRRGNTGELFF. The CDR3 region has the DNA TGCGCCAGCAGCTTACGTCGAGGGAACACCGGGGAGCTGTTTTTT.

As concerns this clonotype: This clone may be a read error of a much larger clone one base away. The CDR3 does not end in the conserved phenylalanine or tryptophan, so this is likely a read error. Written as DNA, the CDR3 is TGTGCCAGCAGCCTTAACTACGAGCAGTACGCC. This codes for CASSLNYEQYA. The chain couples TRBV7-4 to TRBJ2-7; D gene unclear. CDR1 and CDR2 (germline): SGHVT, SQSDAQ. V lost 5 bases and J lost 3, with 5 bases in between. The CDR3 length is 11 residues.

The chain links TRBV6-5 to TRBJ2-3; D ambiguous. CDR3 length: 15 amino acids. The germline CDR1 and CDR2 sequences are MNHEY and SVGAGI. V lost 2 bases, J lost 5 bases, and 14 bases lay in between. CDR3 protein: CASSYGRLPGDTQYF. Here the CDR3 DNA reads TGTGCCAGCAGTTACGGTCGACTGCCTGGAGATACGCAGTATTTT.

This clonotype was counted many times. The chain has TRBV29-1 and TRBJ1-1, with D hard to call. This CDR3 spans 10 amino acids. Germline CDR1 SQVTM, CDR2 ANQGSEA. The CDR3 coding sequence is TGCATGGTTACGAACACTGAAGCTTTCTTT. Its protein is CMVTNTEAFF.

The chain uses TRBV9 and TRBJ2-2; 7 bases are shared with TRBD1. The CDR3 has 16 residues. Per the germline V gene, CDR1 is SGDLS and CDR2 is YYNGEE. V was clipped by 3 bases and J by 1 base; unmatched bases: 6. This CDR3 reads CASSARDRVNTGELFF. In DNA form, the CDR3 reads TGTGCCAGCAGCGCTAGGGACAGAGTGAACACCGGGGAGCTGTTTTTT.

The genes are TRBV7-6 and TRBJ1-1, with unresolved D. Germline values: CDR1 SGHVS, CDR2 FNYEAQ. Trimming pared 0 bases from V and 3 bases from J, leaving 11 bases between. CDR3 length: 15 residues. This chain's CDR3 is CASSLAVGPDTEAFF. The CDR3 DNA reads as TGTGCCAGCAGCTTAGCGGTAGGGCCGGACACTGAAGCTTTCTTT.

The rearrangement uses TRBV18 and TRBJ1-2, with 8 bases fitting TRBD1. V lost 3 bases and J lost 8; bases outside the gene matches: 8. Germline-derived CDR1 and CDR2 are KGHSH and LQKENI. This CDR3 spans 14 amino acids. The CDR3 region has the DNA TGTGCCAGCTCACCTAATGGACAGGGTGGAGGCTACACCTTC. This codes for CASSPNGQGGGYTF. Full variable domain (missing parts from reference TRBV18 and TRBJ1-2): NAGVMQNPRHLVRRRGQEARLRCSPMKGHSHVYWYRQLPEEGLKFMVYLQKENIIDESGMPKERFSAEFPKEGPSILRIQQVVRGDSAAYFCASSPNGQGGGYTFGSGTRLTVV.

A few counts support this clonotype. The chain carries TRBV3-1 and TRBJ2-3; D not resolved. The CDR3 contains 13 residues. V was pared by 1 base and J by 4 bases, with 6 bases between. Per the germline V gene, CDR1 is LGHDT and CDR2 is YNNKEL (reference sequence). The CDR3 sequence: CASSQVGPDTQYF. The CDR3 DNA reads TGTGCCAGCAGCCAAGTCGGTCCAGATACGCAGTATTTT.

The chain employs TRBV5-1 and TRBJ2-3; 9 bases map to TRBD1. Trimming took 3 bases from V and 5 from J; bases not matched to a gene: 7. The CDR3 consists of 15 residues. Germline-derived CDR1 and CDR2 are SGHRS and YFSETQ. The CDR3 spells CASSWGQGFGDTQYF. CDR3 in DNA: TGCGCCAGCAGCTGGGGACAGGGATTCGGAGATACGCAGTATTTT. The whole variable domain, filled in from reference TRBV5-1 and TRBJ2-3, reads KAGVTQTPRYLIKTRGQQVTLSCSPISGHRSVSWYQQTPGQGLQFLFEYFSETQRNKGNFPGRFSGRQFSNSRSEMNVSTLELGDSALYLCASSWGQGFGDTQYFGPGTRLTVL.

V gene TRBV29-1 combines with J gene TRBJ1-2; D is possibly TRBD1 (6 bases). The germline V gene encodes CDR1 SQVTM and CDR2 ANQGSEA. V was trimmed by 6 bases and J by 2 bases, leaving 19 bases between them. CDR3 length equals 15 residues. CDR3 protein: CSVGDPRGHNYGYTF. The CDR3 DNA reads TGCAGCGTCGGTGACCCAAGGGGACACAACTATGGCTACACCTTC.

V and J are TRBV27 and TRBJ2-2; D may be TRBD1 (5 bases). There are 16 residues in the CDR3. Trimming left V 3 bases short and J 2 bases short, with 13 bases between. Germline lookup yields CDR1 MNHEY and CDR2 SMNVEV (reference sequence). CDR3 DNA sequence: TGTGCCAGCAGTTTTAGTATAGGGGTCAACACCGGGGAGCTGTTTTTT. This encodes CASSFSIGVNTGELFF.

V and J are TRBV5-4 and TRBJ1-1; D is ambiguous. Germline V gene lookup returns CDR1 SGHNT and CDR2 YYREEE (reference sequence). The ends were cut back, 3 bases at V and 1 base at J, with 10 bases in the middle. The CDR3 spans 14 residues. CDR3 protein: CASSSLGGNTEAFF. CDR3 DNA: TGTGCCAGCAGCTCCTTGGGAGGGAACACTGAAGCTTTCTTT.

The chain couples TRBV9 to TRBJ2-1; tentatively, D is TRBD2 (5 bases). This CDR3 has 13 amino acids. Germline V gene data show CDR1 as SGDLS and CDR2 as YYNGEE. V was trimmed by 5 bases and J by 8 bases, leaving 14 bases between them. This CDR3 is CASSRRVEDEQFF. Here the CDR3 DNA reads TGTGCCAGCAGTCGTCGGGTGGAGGATGAGCAGTTCTTC.

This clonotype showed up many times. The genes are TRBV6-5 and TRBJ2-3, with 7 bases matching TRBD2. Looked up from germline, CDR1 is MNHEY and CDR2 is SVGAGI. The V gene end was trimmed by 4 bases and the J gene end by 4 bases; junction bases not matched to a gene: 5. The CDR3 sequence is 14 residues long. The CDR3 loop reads CASSWRGLPDTQYF. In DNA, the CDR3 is TGTGCCAGCAGTTGGCGGGGGTTACCAGATACGCAGTATTTT.

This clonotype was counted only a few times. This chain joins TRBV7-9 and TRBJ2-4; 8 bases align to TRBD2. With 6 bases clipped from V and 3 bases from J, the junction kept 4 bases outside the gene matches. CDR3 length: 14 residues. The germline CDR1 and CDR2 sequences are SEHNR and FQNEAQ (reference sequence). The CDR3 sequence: CASRVSGGKNIQYF. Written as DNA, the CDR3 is TGTGCCAGCAGAGTCAGCGGGGGCAAAAACATTCAGTACTTC.

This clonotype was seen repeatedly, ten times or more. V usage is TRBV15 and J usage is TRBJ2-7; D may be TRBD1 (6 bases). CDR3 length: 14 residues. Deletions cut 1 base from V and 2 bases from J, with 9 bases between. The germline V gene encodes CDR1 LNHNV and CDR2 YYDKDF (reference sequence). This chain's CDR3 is CATSRGQAAYEQYF. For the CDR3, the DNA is TGTGCCACCAGCAGAGGACAGGCGGCCTACGAGCAGTACTTC. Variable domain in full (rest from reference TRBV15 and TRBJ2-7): DAMVIQNPRYQVTQFGKPVTLSCSQTLNHNVMYWYQQKSSQAPKLLFHYYDKDFNNEADTPDNFQSRRPNTSFCFLDIRSPGLGDTAMYLCATSRGQAAYEQYFGPGTRLTVT.

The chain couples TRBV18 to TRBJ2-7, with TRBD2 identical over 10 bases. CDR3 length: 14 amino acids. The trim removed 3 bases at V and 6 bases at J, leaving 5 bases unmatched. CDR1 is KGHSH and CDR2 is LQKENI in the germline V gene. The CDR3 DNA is TGTGCCAGCTCACCCACTAGCGGGGTAGGCGAGCAGTACTTC. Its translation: CASSPTSGVGEQYF.

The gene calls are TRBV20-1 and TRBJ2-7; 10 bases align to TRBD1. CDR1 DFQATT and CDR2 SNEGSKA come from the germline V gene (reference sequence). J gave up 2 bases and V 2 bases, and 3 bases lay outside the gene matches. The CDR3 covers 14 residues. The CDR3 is CSARPDRGPYEQYF. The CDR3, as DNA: TGCAGTGCTAGACCTGACAGGGGGCCCTACGAGCAGTACTTC.

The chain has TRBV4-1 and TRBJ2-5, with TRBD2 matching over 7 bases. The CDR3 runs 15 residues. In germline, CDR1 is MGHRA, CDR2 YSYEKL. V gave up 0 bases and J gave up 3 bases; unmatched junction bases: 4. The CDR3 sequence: CASSQDGAGEETQYF. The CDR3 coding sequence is TGCGCCAGCAGCCAAGACGGGGCGGGGGAAGAGACCCAGTACTTC.